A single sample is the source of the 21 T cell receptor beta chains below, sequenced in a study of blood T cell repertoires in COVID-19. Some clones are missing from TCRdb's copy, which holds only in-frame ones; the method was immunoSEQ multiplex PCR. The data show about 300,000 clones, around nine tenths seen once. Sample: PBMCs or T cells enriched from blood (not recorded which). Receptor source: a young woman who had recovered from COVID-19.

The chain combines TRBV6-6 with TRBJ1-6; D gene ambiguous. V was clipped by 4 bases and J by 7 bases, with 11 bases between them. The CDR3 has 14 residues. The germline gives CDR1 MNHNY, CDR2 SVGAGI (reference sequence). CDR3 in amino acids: CASSSGRFNSPLHF. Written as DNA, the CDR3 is TGTGCCAGCAGTTCAGGCAGGTTCAATTCACCCCTCCACTTT.

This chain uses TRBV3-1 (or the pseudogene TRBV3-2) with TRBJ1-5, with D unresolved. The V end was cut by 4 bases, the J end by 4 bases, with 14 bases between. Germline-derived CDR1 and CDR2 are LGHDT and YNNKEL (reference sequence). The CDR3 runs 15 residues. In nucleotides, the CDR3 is TGTGCCAGCAGCCTGACCGGAGGAGGGAATCAGCCCCAGCATTTT. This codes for CASSLTGGGNQPQHF.

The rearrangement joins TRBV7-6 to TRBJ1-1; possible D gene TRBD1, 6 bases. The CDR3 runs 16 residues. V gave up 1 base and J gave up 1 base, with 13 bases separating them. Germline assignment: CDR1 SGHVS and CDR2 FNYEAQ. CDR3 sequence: CASSLEAGAGNTEAFF. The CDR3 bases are TGTGCCAGCAGCTTAGAAGCAGGGGCAGGGAACACTGAAGCTTTCTTT.

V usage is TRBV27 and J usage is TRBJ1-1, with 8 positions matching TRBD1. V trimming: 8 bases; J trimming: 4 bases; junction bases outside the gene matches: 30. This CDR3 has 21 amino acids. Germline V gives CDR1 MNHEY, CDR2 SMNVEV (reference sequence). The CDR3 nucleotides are TGTGCCAGCCTTGGACCCCACAGGGGGGGTTACGTCGGGGGGCCCCCCACTGAAGCTTTCTTT. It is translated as CASLGPHRGGYVGGPPTEAFF.

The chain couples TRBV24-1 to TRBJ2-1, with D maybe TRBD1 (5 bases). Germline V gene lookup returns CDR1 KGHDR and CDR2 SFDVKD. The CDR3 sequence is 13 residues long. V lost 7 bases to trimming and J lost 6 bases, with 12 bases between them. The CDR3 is CATSLDSSNEQFF. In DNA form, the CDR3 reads TGTGCCACCAGCCTCGACAGTTCCAATGAGCAGTTCTTC.

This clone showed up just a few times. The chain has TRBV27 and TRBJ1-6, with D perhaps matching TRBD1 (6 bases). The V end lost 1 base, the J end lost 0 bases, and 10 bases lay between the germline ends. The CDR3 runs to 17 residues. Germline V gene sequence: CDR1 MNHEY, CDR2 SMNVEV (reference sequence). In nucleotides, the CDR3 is TGTGCCAGCAGTTTATTAACAGGGTTCTCCTATAATTCACCCCTCCACTTT. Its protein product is CASSLLTGFSYNSPLHF.

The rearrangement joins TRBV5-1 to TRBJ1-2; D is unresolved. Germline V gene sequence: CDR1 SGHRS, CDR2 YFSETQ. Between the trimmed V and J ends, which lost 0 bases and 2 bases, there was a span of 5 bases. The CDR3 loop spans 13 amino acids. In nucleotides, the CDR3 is TGCGCCAGCAGCTTGGGGGAGAACTATGGCTACACCTTC. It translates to CASSLGENYGYTF.

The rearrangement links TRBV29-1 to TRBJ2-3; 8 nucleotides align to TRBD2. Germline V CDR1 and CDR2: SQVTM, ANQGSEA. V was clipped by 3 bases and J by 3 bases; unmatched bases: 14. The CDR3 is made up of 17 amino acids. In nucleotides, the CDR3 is TGCAGCGTTGATTCCCCGGGTAGCGGGGAGAGGACAGATACGCAGTATTTT. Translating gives CSVDSPGSGERTDTQYF.

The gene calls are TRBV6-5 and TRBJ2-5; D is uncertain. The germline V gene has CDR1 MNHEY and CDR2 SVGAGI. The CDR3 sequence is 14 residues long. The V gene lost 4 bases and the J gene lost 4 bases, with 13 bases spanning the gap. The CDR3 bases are TGTGCCAGCAGTTCCCGCTACGGCGGAGAGACCCAGTACTTC. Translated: CASSSRYGGETQYF.

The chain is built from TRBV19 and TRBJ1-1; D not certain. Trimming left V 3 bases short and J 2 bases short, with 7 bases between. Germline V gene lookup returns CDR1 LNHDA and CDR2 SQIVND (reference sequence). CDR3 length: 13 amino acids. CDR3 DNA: TGTGCCAGTAGTATCAGTCTTAACACTGAAGCTTTCTTT. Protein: CASSISLNTEAFF.

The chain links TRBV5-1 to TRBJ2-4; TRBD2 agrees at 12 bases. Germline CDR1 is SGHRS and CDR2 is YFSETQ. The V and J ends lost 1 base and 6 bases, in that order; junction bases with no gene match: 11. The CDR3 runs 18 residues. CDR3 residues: CASSLTGLAGGPGNIQYF. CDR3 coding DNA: TGCGCCAGCAGCTTGACGGGGCTAGCGGGAGGGCCGGGAAACATTCAGTACTTC.

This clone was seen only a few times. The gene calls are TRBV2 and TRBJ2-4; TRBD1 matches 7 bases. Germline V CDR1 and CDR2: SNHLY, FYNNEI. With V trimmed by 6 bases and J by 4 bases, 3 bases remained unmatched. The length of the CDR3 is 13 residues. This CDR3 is CASRWDSKNIQYF. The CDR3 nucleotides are TGTGCCAGCAGATGGGACAGTAAAAACATTCAGTACTTC.

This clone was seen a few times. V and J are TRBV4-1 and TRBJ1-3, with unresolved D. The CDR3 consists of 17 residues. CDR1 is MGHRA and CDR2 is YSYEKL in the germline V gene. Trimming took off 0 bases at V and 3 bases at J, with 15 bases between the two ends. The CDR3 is CASSQDFTIRGGNTIYF. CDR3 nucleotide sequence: TGCGCCAGCAGCCAAGATTTCACGATACGGGGTGGAAACACCATATATTTT.

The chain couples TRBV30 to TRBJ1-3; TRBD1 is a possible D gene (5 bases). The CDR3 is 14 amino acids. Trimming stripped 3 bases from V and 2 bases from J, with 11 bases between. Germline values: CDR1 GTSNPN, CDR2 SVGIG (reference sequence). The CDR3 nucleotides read TGTGCCTGGAGGTCGGTAGGGGCTGGAAACACCATATATTTT. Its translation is CAWRSVGAGNTIYF. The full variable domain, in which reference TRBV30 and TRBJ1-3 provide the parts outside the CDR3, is SQTIHQWPATLVQPVGSPLSLECTVEGTSNPNLYWYRQAAGRGLQLLFYSVGIGQISSEVPQNLSASRPQDRQFILSSKKLLLSDSGFYLCAWRSVGAGNTIYFGEGSWLTVV.

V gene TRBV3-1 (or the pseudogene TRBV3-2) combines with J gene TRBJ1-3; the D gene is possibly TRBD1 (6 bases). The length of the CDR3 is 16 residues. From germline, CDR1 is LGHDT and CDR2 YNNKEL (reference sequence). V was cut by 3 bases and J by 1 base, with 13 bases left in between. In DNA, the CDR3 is TGTGCCAGCAGCCAGGGTCAGGGGTTTTCTGGAAACACCATATATTTT. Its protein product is CASSQGQGFSGNTIYF.

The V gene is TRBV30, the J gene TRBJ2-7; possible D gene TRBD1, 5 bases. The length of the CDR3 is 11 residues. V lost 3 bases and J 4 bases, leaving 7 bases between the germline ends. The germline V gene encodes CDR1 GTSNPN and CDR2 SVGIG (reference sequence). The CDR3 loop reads CAWSREYEQYF. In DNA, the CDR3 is TGTGCCTGGAGCAGGGAATACGAGCAGTACTTC.

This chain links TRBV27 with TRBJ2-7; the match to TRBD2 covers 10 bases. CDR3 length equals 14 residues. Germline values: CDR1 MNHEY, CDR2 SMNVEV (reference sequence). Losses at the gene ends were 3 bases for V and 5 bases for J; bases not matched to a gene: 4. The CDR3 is CASSFLAGEDEQYF. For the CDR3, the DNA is TGTGCCAGCAGTTTTCTAGCGGGAGAAGACGAGCAGTACTTC.

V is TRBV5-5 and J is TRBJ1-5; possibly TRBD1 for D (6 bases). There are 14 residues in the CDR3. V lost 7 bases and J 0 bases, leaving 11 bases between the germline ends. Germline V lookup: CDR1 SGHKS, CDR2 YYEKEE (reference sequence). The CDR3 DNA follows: TGTGCCAGCTCCGGACAGTATAGCAATCAGCCCCAGCATTTT. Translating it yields CASSGQYSNQPQHF.

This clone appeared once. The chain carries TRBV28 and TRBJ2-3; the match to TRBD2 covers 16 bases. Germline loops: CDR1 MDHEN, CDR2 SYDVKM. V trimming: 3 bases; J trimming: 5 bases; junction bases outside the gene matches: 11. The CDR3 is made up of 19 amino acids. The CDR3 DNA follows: TGTGCCAGCAGTTTGGCTGCGGGACTAGCGGGAGGGCCGGGAGATACGCAGTATTTT. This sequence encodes CASSLAAGLAGGPGDTQYF.

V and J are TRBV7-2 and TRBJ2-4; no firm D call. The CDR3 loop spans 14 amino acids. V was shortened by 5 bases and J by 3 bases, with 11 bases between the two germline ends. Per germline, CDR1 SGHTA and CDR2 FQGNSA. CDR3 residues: CASSRPEVKNIQYF. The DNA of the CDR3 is TGTGCCAGCAGCCGTCCAGAAGTCAAAAACATTCAGTACTTC.

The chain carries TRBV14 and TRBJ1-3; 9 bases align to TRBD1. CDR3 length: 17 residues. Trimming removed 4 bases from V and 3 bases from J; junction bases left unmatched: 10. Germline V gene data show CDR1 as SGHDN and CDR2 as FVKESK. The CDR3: CASSLRRGQGSGNTIYF. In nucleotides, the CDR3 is TGTGCCAGCAGCCTTCGTAGGGGACAGGGTAGTGGAAACACCATATATTTT. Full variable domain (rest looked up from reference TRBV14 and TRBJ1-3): EAGVTQFPSHSVIEKGQTVTLRCDPISGHDNLYWYRRVMGKEIKFLLHFVKESKQDESGMPNNRFLAERTGGTYSTLKVQPAELEDSGVYFCASSLRRGQGSGNTIYFGEGSWLTVV.